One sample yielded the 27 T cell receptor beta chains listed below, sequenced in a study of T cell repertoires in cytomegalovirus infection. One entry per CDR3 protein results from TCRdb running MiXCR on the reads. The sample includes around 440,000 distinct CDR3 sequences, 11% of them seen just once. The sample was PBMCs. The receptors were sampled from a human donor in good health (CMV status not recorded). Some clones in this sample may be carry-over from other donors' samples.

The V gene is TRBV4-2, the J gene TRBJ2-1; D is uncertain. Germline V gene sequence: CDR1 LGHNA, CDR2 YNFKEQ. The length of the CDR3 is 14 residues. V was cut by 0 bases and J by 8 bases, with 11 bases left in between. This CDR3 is CASSQDPGRDEQFF. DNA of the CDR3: TGTGCCAGCAGCCAAGATCCAGGTCGGGATGAGCAGTTCTTC.

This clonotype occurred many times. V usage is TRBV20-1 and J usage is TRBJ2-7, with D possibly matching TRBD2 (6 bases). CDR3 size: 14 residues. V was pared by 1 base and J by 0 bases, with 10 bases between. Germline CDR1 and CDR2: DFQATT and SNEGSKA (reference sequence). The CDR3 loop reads CSARGRGSSYEQYF. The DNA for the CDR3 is TGCAGTGCTAGAGGACGGGGGAGCTCCTACGAGCAGTACTTC.

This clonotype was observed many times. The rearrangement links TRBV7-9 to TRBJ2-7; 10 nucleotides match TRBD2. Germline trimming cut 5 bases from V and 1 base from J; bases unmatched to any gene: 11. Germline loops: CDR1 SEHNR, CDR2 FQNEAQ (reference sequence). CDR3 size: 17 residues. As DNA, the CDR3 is TGTGCCAGCAGCCCCAGACTAGCGGGTTTCCTTTCCTACGAGCAGTACTTC. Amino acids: CASSPRLAGFLSYEQYF.

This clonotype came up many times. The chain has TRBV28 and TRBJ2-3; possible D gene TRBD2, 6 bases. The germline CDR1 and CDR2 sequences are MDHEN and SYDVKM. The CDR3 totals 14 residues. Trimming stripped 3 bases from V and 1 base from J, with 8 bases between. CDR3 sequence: CASSFLARTDTQYF. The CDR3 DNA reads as TGTGCCAGCAGTTTCCTAGCGCGCACAGATACGCAGTATTTT.

CDR3 sequence (DNA): TGCAGTGCAAGCACGGGGAGGGGGATCATCGAGCAGTACTTC. This translates into CSASTGRGIIEQYF. The rearrangement uses TRBV20-1 and TRBJ2-7; D perhaps matches TRBD2 (7 bases). The CDR3 consists of 14 residues. The germline V gene has CDR1 DFQATT and CDR2 SNEGSKA (reference sequence). V lost 6 bases and J lost 6, with 21 bases in between.

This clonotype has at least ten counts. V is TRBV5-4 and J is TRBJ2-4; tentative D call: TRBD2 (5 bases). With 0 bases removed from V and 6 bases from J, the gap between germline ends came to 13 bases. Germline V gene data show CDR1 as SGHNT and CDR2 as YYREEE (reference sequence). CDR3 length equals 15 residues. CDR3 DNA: TGTGCCAGCAGCTTGGGCAGCTATCGGGGAAACATTCAGTACTTC. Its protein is CASSLGSYRGNIQYF.

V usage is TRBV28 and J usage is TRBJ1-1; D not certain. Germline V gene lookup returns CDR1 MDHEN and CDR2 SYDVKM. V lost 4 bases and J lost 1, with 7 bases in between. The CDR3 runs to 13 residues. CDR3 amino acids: CASSSGSNTEAFF. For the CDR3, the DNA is TGTGCCAGCAGTTCCGGGTCGAACACTGAAGCTTTCTTT.

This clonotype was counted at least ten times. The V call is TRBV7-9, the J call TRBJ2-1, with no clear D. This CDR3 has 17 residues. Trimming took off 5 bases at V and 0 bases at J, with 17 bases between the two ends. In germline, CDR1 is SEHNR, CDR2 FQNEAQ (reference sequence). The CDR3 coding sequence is TGTGCCAGCAGCGGCCCTCAGGAAGGTTACTCCTACAATGAGCAGTTCTTC. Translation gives CASSGPQEGYSYNEQFF.

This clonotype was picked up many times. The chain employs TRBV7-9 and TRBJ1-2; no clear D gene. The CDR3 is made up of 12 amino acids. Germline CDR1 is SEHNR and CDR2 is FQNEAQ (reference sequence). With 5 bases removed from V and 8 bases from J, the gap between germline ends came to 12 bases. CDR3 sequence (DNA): TGTGCCAGCAGCGCGAATCCGGGAGGCTACACCTTC. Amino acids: CASSANPGGYTF.

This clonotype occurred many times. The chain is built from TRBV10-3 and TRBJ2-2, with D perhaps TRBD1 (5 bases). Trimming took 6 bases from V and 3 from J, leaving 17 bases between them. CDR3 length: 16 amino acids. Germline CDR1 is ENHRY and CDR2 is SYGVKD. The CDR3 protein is CAISALVAQDTGELFF. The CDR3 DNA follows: TGTGCCATCAGCGCCCTTGTCGCACAGGACACCGGGGAGCTGTTTTTT.

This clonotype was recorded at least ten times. CDR3 amino acids: CASTRVAGELFF. CDR3 DNA sequence: TGTGCCAGCACCCGTGTCGCCGGGGAGCTGTTTTTT. This chain joins TRBV7-9 and TRBJ2-2; the D is unclear. This CDR3 has 12 residues. V was cut by 7 bases and J by 6 bases, with 9 bases left in between. Germline V CDR1 and CDR2: SEHNR, FQNEAQ (reference sequence).

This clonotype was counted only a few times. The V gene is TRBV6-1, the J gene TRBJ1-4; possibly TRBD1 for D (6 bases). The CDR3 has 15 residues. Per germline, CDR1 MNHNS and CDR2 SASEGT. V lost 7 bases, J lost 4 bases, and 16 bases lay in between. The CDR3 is CASTEGGGNNEKLFF. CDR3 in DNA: TGTGCCAGCACCGAGGGGGGAGGTAATAATGAAAAACTGTTTTTT.

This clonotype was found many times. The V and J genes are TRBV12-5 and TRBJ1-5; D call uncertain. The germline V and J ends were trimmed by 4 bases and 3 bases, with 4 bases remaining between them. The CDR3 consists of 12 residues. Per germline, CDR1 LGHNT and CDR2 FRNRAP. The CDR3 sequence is CASGSLNQPQHF. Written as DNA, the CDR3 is TGTGCTAGTGGTTCACTCAATCAGCCCCAGCATTTT.

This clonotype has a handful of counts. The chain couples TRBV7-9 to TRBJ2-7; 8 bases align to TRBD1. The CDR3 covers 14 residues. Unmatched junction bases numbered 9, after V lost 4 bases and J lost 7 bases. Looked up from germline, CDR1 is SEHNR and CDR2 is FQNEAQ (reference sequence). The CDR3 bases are TGTGCCAGCAGCTCGGGACAGGTGGAGACGGAGCAGTACTTC. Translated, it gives CASSSGQVETEQYF.

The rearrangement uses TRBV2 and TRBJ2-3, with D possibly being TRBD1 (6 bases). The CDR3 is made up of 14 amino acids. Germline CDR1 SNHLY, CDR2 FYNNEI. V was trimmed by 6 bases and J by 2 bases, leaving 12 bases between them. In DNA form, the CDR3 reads TGTGCCAGCAGACCACAGGGTATCACAGATACGCAGTATTTT. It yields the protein CASRPQGITDTQYF.

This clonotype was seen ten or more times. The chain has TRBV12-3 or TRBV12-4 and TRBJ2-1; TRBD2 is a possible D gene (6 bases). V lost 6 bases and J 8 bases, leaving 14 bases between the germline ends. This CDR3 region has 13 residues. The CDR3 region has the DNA TGTGCCAGCAGATCCACACTAGCCCATGAGCAGTTCTTC. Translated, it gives CASRSTLAHEQFF.

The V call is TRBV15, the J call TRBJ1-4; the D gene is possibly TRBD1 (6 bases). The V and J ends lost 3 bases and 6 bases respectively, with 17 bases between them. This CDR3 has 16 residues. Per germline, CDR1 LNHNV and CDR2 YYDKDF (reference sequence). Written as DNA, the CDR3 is TGTGCCACCAGCAGGGGAAGACAGGCCGGGGATGAAAAACTGTTTTTT. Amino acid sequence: CATSRGRQAGDEKLFF.

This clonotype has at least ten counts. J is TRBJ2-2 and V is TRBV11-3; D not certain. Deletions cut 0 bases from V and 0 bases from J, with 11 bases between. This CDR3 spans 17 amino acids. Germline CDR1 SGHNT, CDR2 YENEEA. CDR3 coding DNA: TGTGCCAGCAGCTTAGAAAAAGGGCTACCGAACACCGGGGAGCTGTTTTTT. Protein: CASSLEKGLPNTGELFF.

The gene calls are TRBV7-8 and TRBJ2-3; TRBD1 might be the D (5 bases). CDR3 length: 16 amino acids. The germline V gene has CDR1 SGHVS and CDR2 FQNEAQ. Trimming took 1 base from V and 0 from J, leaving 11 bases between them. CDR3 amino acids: CASSLETGYSTDTQYF. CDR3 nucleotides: TGTGCCAGCAGCTTAGAAACAGGATATAGCACAGATACGCAGTATTTT.

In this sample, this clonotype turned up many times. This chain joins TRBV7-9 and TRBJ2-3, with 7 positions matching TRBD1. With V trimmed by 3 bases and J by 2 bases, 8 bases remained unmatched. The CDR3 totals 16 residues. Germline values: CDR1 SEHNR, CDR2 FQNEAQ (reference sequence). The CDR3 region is CASSFRDRVYTDTQYF. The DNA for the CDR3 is TGTGCCAGCAGCTTCCGGGACAGAGTCTACACAGATACGCAGTATTTT.

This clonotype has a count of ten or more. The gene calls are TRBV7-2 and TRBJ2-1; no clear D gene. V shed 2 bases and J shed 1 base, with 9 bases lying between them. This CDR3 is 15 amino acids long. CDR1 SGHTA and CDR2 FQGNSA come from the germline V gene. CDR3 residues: CASSLTDLSYNEQFF. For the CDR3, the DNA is TGTGCCAGCAGCTTAACGGACCTTTCCTACAATGAGCAGTTCTTC.

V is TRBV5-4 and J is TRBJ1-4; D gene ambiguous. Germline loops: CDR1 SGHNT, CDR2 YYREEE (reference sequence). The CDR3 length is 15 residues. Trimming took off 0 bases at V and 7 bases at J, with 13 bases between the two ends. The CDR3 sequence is CASSLAASVGEKLFF. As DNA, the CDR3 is TGTGCCAGCAGCTTGGCGGCATCAGTCGGTGAAAAACTGTTTTTT.

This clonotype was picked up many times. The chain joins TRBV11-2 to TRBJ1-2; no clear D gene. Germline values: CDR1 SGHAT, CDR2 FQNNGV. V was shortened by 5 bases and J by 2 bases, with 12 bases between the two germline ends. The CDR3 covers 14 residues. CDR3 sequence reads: CASSLGRGNYGYTF. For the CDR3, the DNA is TGTGCCAGCAGCCTCGGACGGGGAAACTATGGCTACACCTTC.

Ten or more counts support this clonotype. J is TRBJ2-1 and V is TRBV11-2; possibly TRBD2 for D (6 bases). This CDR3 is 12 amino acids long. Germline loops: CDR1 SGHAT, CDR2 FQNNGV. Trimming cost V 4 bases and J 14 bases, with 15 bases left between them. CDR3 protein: CASSSLAAEEFF. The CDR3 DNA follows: TGTGCCAGCAGCTCGTTAGCGGCTGAAGAGTTCTTC. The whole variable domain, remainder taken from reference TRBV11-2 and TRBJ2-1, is EAGVAQSPRYKIIEKRQSVAFWCNPISGHATLYWYQQILGQGPKLLIQFQNNGVVDDSQLPKDRFSAERLKGVDSTLKIQPAKLEDSAVYLCASSSLAAEEFFGPGTRLTVL.

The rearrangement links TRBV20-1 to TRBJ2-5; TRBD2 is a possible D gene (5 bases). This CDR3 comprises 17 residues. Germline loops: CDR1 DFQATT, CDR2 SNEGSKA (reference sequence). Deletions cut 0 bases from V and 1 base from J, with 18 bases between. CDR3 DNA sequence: TGCAGTGCTAGAGAGGTTAGCGACGGAAGACCCCAAGAGACCCAGTACTTC. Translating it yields CSAREVSDGRPQETQYF.

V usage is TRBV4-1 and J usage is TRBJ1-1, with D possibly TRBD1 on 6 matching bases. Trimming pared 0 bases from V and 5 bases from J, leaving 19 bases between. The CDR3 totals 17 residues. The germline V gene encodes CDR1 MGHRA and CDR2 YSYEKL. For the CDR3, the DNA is TGCGCCAGCAGCCAAGATAGCCAGGGCAGGGGTCCTACTGAAGCTTTCTTT. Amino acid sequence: CASSQDSQGRGPTEAFF.

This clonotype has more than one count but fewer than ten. The CDR3 DNA is TGTGCCAGCAGGCCCCCAGAGAACACTGAAGCTTTCTTT. It yields the protein CASRPPENTEAFF. The chain joins TRBV2 to TRBJ1-1; D not certain. Deletions cut 6 bases from V and 1 base from J, with 9 bases between. This CDR3 has 13 residues. CDR1 is SNHLY, CDR2 FYNNEI, per germline.